These T cell receptor beta chains were read from a single sample in a study of shared clonotypes between healthy human individuals. Assay: immunoSEQ multiplex PCR; the TCRdb copy retains only in-frame clones and omits some. The sample includes 2 million or so clones, around 95% seen only once; the top ten take more than 0.1%. Specimen: naive CD4+ T cells sorted from blood. The receptor source for this set is a man younger than 35 in good health. The CDR3 runs from the conserved cysteine through the conserved F or W. The D gene is left open where the match is weak. The size entry is marked missing in some rows and otherwise reads once, few, many or a size class.

clone size: NA
D gene: TRBD1
J gene: TRBJ1-1
V gene: TRBV29-1
CDR3 protein: CSVAGQGATEAFF
CDR3 DNA: TGCAGCGTTGCGGGACAGGGGGCCACTGAAGCTTTCTTT

clone size: NA
D gene: TRBD1
J gene: TRBJ1-5
V gene: TRBV19
CDR3 protein: CASTDRGYSNQPQHF
CDR3 DNA: TGTGCCAGCACGGACAGGGGATATAGCAATCAGCCCCAGCATTTT

clone size: NA
D gene: TRBD2
J gene: TRBJ2-3
V gene: TRBV2
CDR3 protein: CASSEGTLAGEDTQYF
CDR3 DNA: TGTGCCAGCAGTGAAGGAACCCTAGCGGGAGAAGATACGCAGTATTTT

clone size: NA
D gene: NA
J gene: TRBJ2-5
V gene: TRBV6-5
CDR3 protein: CASSSRWVGETQYF
CDR3 DNA: TGTGCCAGCAGCTCCCGGTGGGTTGGGGAGACCCAGTACTTC

clone size: NA
D gene: NA
J gene: TRBJ2-1
V gene: TRBV4-3
CDR3 protein: CASSHLDRDYNEQFF
CDR3 DNA: TGCGCCAGCAGCCATTTGGACAGAGATTACAATGAGCAGTTCTTC

clone size: NA
D gene: TRBD1
J gene: TRBJ1-6
V gene: TRBV5-6
CDR3 protein: CASSLQGAALHF
CDR3 DNA: TGTGCCAGCAGCTTACAGGGGGCGGCCCTCCACTTT

clone size: NA
D gene: TRBD1
J gene: TRBJ2-5
V gene: TRBV5-4
CDR3 protein: CASSVDRVPRETQYF
CDR3 DNA: TGTGCCAGCAGCGTCGACAGGGTTCCAAGAGAGACCCAGTACTTC

clone size: NA
D gene: NA
J gene: TRBJ2-1
V gene: TRBV2
CDR3 protein: CASSRESSYNEQFF
CDR3 DNA: TGTGCCAGCAGTAGGGAAAGCTCCTACAATGAGCAGTTCTTC

clone size: NA
D gene: NA
J gene: TRBJ1-2
V gene: TRBV30
CDR3 protein: CAWSPLLPRYGYTF
CDR3 DNA: TGTGCCTGGTCCCCTCTACTTCCCCGCTATGGCTACACCTTC

clone size: NA
D gene: NA
J gene: TRBJ1-3
V gene: TRBV30
CDR3 protein: CAWSVPGSSGNTIYF
CDR3 DNA: TGTGCCTGGAGTGTACCGGGGTCCTCTGGAAACACCATATATTTT

clone size: NA
D gene: NA
J gene: TRBJ2-7
V gene: TRBV6-1
CDR3 protein: CASSEALAGRTYEQYF
CDR3 DNA: TGTGCCAGCAGTGAAGCGTTGGCAGGGCGGACCTACGAGCAGTACTTC

clone size: NA
D gene: TRBD1
J gene: TRBJ1-5
V gene: TRBV2
CDR3 protein: CASSEEGGNNQPQHF
CDR3 DNA: TGTGCCAGCAGTGAAGAAGGGGGCAACAATCAGCCCCAGCATTTT

clone size: NA
D gene: TRBD1
J gene: TRBJ1-5
V gene: TRBV30
CDR3 protein: CAWSWAGGPYSNQPQHF
CDR3 DNA: TGTGCCTGGAGCTGGGCAGGGGGCCCGTATAGCAATCAGCCCCAGCATTTT

clone size: once
D gene: NA
J gene: TRBJ2-6
V gene: TRBV18
CDR3 protein: CASSPEGGAGANVLTF
CDR3 DNA: TGTGCCAGCTCACCAGAGGGGGGAGCTGGGGCCAACGTCCTGACTTTC

clone size: once
D gene: NA
J gene: TRBJ1-2
V gene: TRBV7-2
CDR3 protein: CASSLQDYGYTF
CDR3 DNA: TGTGCCAGCAGCCTACAGGATTATGGCTACACCTTC

clone size: NA
D gene: NA
J gene: TRBJ2-3
V gene: TRBV19
CDR3 protein: CASRRGPGDGDTQYF
CDR3 DNA: TGTGCCAGCCGCCGGGGGCCGGGGGATGGAGATACGCAGTATTTT

clone size: NA
D gene: NA
J gene: TRBJ2-7
V gene: TRBV10-2
CDR3 protein: CASSESSRQPTYEQYF
CDR3 DNA: TGCGCCAGCAGTGAGTCTAGCAGGCAGCCAACCTACGAGCAGTACTTC

clone size: NA
D gene: NA
J gene: TRBJ2-7
V gene: TRBV6-5
CDR3 protein: CATTSGYEQYF
CDR3 DNA: TGTGCCACAACGTCAGGCTACGAGCAGTACTTC

clone size: once
D gene: NA
J gene: TRBJ2-7
V gene: TRBV2
CDR3 protein: CASSEVGWSSYEQYF
CDR3 DNA: TGTGCCAGCAGTGAAGTCGGGTGGTCATCCTACGAGCAGTACTTC

clone size: once
D gene: TRBD1
J gene: TRBJ1-1
V gene: TRBV6-6
CDR3 protein: CASGQGFSSNTEAFF
CDR3 DNA: TGTGCCAGCGGACAGGGATTCTCGTCGAACACTGAAGCTTTCTTT

clone size: NA
D gene: NA
J gene: TRBJ1-3
V gene: TRBV11-2
CDR3 protein: CASSLRPDSGNTIYF
CDR3 DNA: TGTGCCAGCAGCCTACGGCCCGACTCTGGAAACACCATATATTTT

clone size: NA
D gene: TRBD1
J gene: TRBJ1-1
V gene: TRBV6-1
CDR3 protein: CATQRTGKNEAFF
CDR3 DNA: TGTGCCACCCAGAGGACAGGGAAAAACGAAGCTTTCTTT

clone size: NA
D gene: TRBD2
J gene: TRBJ2-7
V gene: TRBV4-3
CDR3 protein: CASSQEYTSGTHEQYF
CDR3 DNA: TGCGCCAGCAGCCAAGAGTACACTAGCGGGACACACGAGCAGTACTTC

clone size: NA
D gene: NA
J gene: TRBJ2-5
V gene: TRBV9
CDR3 protein: CASSVGRGGRETQYF
CDR3 DNA: TGTGCCAGCAGCGTAGGACGAGGGGGAAGAGAGACCCAGTACTTC

clone size: NA
D gene: NA
J gene: TRBJ1-2
V gene: TRBV5-6
CDR3 protein: CASSLRDNGYTF
CDR3 DNA: TGTGCCAGCAGCCTTAGGGACAACGGCTACACCTTC